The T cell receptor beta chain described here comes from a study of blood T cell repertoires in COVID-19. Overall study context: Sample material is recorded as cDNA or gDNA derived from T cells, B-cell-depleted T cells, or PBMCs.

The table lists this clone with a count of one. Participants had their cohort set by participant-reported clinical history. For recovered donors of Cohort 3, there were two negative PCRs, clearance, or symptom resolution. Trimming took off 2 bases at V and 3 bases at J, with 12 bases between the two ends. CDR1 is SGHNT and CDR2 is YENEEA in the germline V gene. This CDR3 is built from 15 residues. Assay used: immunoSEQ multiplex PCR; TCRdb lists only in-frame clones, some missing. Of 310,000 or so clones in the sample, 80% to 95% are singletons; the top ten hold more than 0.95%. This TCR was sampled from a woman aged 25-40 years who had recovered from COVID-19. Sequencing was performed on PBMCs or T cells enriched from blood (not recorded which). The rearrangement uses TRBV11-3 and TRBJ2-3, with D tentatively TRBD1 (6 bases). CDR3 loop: CASSLTGSWTDTQYF. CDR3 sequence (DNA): TGTGCCAGCAGCTTAACAGGGTCCTGGACAGATACGCAGTATTTT.